These 21 T cell receptor beta chains were all obtained from the same sample, sequenced in a study of tumor-infiltrating lymphocytes in primary liver carcinoma. From unsorted bulk tissue weighing 20-30 mg, DNA and RNA were co-extracted. From around 530 ng of total RNA, TCR beta-specific cDNA was reverse-transcribed using a constant-region primer. Sequencing libraries for TCR beta derived from three nested multiplex PCR rounds that used slightly modified ARM-PCR. Rounds one and two of PCR, each of about 10 cycles, were primed with TRBV1-TRBV30 forward primers and a C-beta reverse primer. One entry per CDR3 protein results from TCRdb running MiXCR on the multiplex PCR reads. The table shows 70,000 to 95,000 distinct CDR3 sequences, with over 60% occurring only once. Sequences were obtained from liver tumor tissue from sampling region 4. The subset: tumor region T4, right-lateral pole. These receptors came from a man between 40 and 49 years old with primary liver carcinoma and hepatitis B virus infection.

The chain recombines TRBV6-5 with TRBJ2-2; a possible D gene is TRBD2 (6 bases). Per the germline V gene, CDR1 is MNHEY and CDR2 is SVGAGI. With 6 bases removed from V and 5 bases from J, the gap between germline ends came to 16 bases. The CDR3 contains 15 residues. The CDR3 loop reads CASRSIGSGTGELFF. CDR3 coding DNA: TGTGCCAGCAGGAGTATCGGGAGCGGGACCGGGGAGCTGTTTTTT.

In the case of this clonotype: At one boundary the junction diverges from the germline segment, which might be a read error. This sequence joins TRBV2 and TRBJ2-1; no firm D call. CDR1 and CDR2 from the germline V gene are SNHLY and FYNNEI. The CDR3 is 15 residues long. CDR3 amino acids: CTSSALDSLQDEQFF. The CDR3 DNA is TGTACCAGCAGTGCTTTGGATAGCCTCCAGGATGAGCAGTTCTTC.

This chain links TRBV10-3 with TRBJ2-2; possibly TRBD2 for D (6 bases). CDR1 and CDR2 from the germline V gene are ENHRY and SYGVKD. The CDR3 consists of 14 residues. CDR3 loop: CYISDSGGARELFF. CDR3 bases: TGTTACATCAGTGATAGCGGAGGAGCCCGGGAGCTGTTTTTT.

Points on this clonotype: The final CDR3 position lacks the conserved phenylalanine or tryptophan, pointing to a likely read error. J is TRBJ2-1 and V is TRBV29-1; D perhaps matches TRBD2 (5 bases). Germline V gene data show CDR1 as SQVTM and CDR2 as ANQGSEA. CDR3 size: 13 residues. CDR3 in DNA: TGTAGCGTTGACGGTAACTCCTGCAATGAGCAGTTCTTA. This encodes CSVDGNSCNEQFL.

As regards this clonotype: This clone may be a read error of a much larger clone one base away. The chain couples TRBV28 to TRBJ2-7, with TRBD1 matching over 7 bases. Germline values: CDR1 MDHEN, CDR2 SYDVKM. V was clipped by 6 bases and J by 2 bases; unmatched bases: 7. The CDR3 totals 14 residues. DNA for the CDR3: TGTGCCAGCAGATTCGACAGGGTCACCTACGAGCAGTACTTC. Encoded protein: CASRFDRVTYEQYF. Complete variable domain (other parts from reference TRBV28 and TRBJ2-7): DVKVTQSSRYLVKRTGEKVFLECVQDMDHENMFWYRQDPGLGLRLIYFSYDVKMKEKGDIPEGYSVSREKKERFSLILESASTNQTSMYLCASRFDRVTYEQYFGPGTRLTVT.

V is TRBV5-6 and J is TRBJ2-7; 7 bases line up with TRBD1. Trimming removed 6 bases from V and 7 bases from J; junction bases left unmatched: 7. Per germline, CDR1 SGHDT and CDR2 YYEEEE. The CDR3 covers 12 residues. CDR3 in DNA: TGTGCCAGCATCTGGACAGGTCGTGAGCAGTACTTC. Amino acid sequence: CASIWTGREQYF. Combining the CDR3 with reference TRBV5-6 and TRBJ2-7 gives the whole variable domain DAGVTQSPTHLIKTRGQQVTLRCSPKSGHDTVSWYQQALGQGPQFIFQYYEEEERQRGNFPDRFSGHQFPNYSSELNVNALLLGDSALYLCASIWTGREQYFGPGTRLTVT.

As regards this clonotype: Here the CDR3 omits its conserved ending phenylalanine or tryptophan, so a read error is the likely source. No DNA is shown, since the ends of the CDR3 on it are uncertain; the CDR3 is the one TCRdb lists. The rearrangement uses TRBV6-5 and TRBJ2-7; no check of the table's D call, TRBD1, against the DNA was made. Germline CDR1 and CDR2: MNHEY and SVGAGI. The CDR3 extends over 13 residues, inclusive of both ends. The CDR3 sequence is CASSFTGTSEQYL.

Many counts were recorded for this clonotype. J is TRBJ2-3 and V is TRBV30, with no clear D. The CDR3 length is 13 residues. CDR1 and CDR2 from the germline V gene are GTSNPN and SVGIG (reference sequence). V was cut by 2 bases and J by 8 bases, with 14 bases left in between. CDR3 nucleotide sequence: TGTGCCTGGAGTTCAGCAATAGACGGTACGCAGTATTTT. It translates to CAWSSAIDGTQYF.

Regarding this clonotype: Given a much more abundant clone one base away, this may be a read error. The chain uses TRBV24-1 and TRBJ2-5; the match to TRBD2 covers 14 bases. This CDR3 comprises 16 residues. Germline V gene data show CDR1 as KGHDR and CDR2 as SFDVKD. The CDR3: CVTSDRGLAGGGTQYF. CDR3 DNA: TGTGTCACCAGTGATCGAGGACTAGCGGGAGGTGGGACCCAGTACTTC.

About this clonotype: An end of the junction does not agree with germline; a read error may underlie this. The chain combines TRBV11-3 with TRBJ2-1; 14 nucleotides align to TRBD2. Germline V gene sequence: CDR1 SGHNT, CDR2 YENEEA. The CDR3 spans 16 residues. The chain's CDR3 is CASGLSGTSGRAEQFF. The CDR3 DNA sequence: TGCGCCAGCGGCTTATCAGGGACTAGCGGGAGAGCTGAGCAGTTCTTC.

This clonotype was recorded only once. A much larger clonotype is one base distant, so this may be a read error. V and J are TRBV30 and TRBJ2-7, with TRBD1 identical over 12 bases. Germline V gene lookup returns CDR1 GTSNPN and CDR2 SVGIG (reference sequence). This CDR3 comprises 16 residues. CDR3 protein: CTWSVRRDRGRYEQYF. DNA for the CDR3: TGTACCTGGAGCGTCAGACGGGACAGGGGGCGTTACGAGCAGTACTTC.

The V call is TRBV5-4, the J call TRBJ2-2; 7 nucleotides line up with TRBD1. This CDR3 is built from 16 residues. Germline lookup yields CDR1 SGHNT and CDR2 YYREEE (reference sequence). V dropped 7 bases and J dropped 9; count of bases not matched to a gene: 18. The CDR3 DNA reads as TGTGCCAGCCAGCTTGAAATCAGGGGGTGGACCTGGGAGCTGTTTTTT. It codes for CASQLEIRGWTWELFF.

This sequence joins TRBV6-6 and TRBJ1-4; unclear D gene. Germline lookup yields CDR1 MNHNY and CDR2 SVGAGI (reference sequence). This CDR3 has 14 residues. V dropped 5 bases and J dropped 4 bases, with 11 bases sitting between them. DNA for the CDR3: TGTGCCAGCAGTGAAGGAGGAATTAATGAAAAACTGTTTTTT. As protein: CASSEGGINEKLFF.

Comment on this clonotype: One end of the junction varies from germline; a read error may be responsible. The V and J genes are TRBV5-1 and TRBJ2-7; D not resolved. The CDR3 contains 12 residues. Germline lookup yields CDR1 SGHRS and CDR2 YFSETQ. The CDR3 here is CASILRPYEQYF. The CDR3 DNA follows: TGCGCCAGCATCTTGAGACCCTACGAGCAGTACTTC. The complete variable domain, with remaining parts taken from reference TRBV5-1 and TRBJ2-7, reads KAGVTQTPRYLIKTRGQQVTLSCSPISGHRSVSWYQQTPGQGLQFLFEYFSETQRNKGNFPGRFSGRQFSNSRSEMNVSTLELGDSALYLCASILRPYEQYFGPGTRLTVT.

The chain is built from TRBV11-2 and TRBJ2-3; TRBD1 agrees at 7 bases. The assigned J gene may be wrong: the sequence end matches TRBJ1-5 better. This CDR3 is built from 14 residues. Germline loops: CDR1 SGHAT, CDR2 FQNNGV. The CDR3 reads CASSFRDSSDTQHF. Here the CDR3 DNA reads TGTGCCAGCAGCTTTCGGGACAGCTCAGATACTCAGCATTTT.

This clonotype was recorded at least ten times. V gene TRBV28 combines with J gene TRBJ2-7, with TRBD1 matching 9 bases. Germline-derived CDR1 and CDR2 are MDHEN and SYDVKM. This CDR3 region has 15 residues. Germline trimming cut 4 bases from V and 6 bases from J; bases unmatched to any gene: 10. The CDR3 DNA reads as TGTGCCAGCAGTTCTCCGGGACAGGGAGCCCGCGAGCAGTACTTC. It specifies CASSSPGQGAREQYF.

Turning to this clonotype: At one end, the junction sequence differs from germline, possibly due to a read error. The rearrangement uses TRBV29-1 and TRBJ2-7; D is undetermined. Germline V gene sequence: CDR1 SQVTM, CDR2 ANQGSEA. CDR3 size: 14 residues. The DNA of the CDR3 is TGCAGCGTCGGGCCTCAGGACGCTTCCTGCGAGCAGTACTTC. It codes for CSVGPQDASCEQYF.

This clonotype was detected ten times or more. V and J are TRBV28 and TRBJ1-2; TRBD1 matches at 7 bases. CDR1 is MDHEN and CDR2 is SYDVKM in the germline V gene. CDR3 length equals 15 residues. V was clipped by 4 bases and J by 6 bases; unmatched bases: 11. CDR3: CASSSPRQGGHGYTF. CDR3 nucleotide sequence: TGTGCCAGCAGTTCCCCTCGACAGGGAGGGCATGGCTACACCTTC.

This clonotype has just one count. This CDR3 is missing its conserved last phenylalanine or tryptophan, likely due to a read error. The DNA is left out, because the CDR3 cannot be placed on it with certainty; the CDR3 is given as TCRdb lists it. This chain connects TRBV11-2 to TRBJ1-6; the DNA was not used to check the table's D call, TRBD1. The V gene's germline CDR1 is SGHAT and CDR2 FQNNGV. The CDR3 numbers 16 amino acids, ends counted. The CDR3 is CASSPWAGLLNSSLHL.

In this sample, this clonotype turned up many times. The gene calls are TRBV6-5 and TRBJ2-5; D not certain. In germline, CDR1 is MNHEY, CDR2 SVGAGI. The CDR3 runs 13 residues. The V gene lost 3 bases and the J gene lost 5 bases, with 10 bases spanning the gap. The CDR3 loop is CASSYRVWETQYF. The DNA of the CDR3 is TGTGCCAGCAGTTATAGGGTTTGGGAGACCCAGTACTTC.

Comment on this clonotype: A junction end diverges from the germline sequence, so it may reflect a read error. This sequence joins TRBV6-1 and TRBJ1-1, with D unclear. CDR1 MNHNS and CDR2 SASEGT come from the germline V gene. The length of the CDR3 is 12 residues. The CDR3 DNA follows: TGTGCCAGCAGTGAAGCGAGGAATGAGGCTATCTTT. Protein product: CASSEARNEAIF.